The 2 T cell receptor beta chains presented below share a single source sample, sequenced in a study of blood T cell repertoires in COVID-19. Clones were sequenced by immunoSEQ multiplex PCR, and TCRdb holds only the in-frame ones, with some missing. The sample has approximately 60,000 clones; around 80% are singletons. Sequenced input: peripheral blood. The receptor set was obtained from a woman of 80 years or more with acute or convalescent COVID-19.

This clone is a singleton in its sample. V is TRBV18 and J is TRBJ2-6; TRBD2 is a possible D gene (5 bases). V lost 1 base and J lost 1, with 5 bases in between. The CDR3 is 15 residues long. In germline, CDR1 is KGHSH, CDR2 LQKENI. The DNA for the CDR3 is TGTGCCAGCTCACCACGGGAGTCTGGGGCCAACGTCCTGACTTTC. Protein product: CASSPRESGANVLTF.

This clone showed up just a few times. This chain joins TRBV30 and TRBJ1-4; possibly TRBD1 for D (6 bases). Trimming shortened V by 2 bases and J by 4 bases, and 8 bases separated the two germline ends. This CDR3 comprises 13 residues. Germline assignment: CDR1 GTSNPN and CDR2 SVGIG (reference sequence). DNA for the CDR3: TGTGCCTGGAGTAACAGGGATAATGAAAAACTGTTTTTT. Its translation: CAWSNRDNEKLFF.